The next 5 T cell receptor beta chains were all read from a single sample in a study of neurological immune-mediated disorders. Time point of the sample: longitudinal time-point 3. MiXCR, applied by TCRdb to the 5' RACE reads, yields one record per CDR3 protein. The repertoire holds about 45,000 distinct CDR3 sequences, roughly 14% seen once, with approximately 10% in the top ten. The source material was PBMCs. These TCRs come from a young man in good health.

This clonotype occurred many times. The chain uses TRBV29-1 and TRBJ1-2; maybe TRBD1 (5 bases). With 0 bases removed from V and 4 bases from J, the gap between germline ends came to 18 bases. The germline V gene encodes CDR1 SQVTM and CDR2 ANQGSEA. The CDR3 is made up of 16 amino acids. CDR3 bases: TGCAGCGTTGAAGAACCGGGGGTTCGGGGTGCCTATGGCTACACCTTC. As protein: CSVEEPGVRGAYGYTF.

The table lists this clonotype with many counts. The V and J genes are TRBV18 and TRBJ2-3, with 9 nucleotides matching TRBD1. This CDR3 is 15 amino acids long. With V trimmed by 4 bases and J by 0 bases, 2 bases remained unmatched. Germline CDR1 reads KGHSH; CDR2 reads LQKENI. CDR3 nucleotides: TGTGCCAGCTCACAGGGGACAGGGAGCACAGATACGCAGTATTTT. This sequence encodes CASSQGTGSTDTQYF.

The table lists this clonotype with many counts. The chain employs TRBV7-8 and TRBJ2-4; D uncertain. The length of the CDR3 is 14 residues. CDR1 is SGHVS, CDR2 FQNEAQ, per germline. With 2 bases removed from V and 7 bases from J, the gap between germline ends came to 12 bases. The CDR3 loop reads CASSLTFNGNIQYF. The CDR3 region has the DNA TGTGCCAGCAGCTTAACCTTCAACGGGAACATTCAGTACTTC.

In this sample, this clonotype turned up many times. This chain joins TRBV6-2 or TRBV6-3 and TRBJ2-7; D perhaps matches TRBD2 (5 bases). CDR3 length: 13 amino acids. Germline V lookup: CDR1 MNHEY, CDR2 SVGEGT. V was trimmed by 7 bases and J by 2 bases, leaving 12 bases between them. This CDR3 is CASTLGETYEQYF. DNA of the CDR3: TGTGCCAGCACTCTCGGGGAGACCTACGAGCAGTACTTC.

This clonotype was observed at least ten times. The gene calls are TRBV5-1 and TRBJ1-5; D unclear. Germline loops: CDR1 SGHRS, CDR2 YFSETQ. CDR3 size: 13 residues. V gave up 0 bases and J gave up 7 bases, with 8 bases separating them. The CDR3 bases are TGCGCCAGCAGCTTGGATGGATCCCAGCCCCAGCATTTT. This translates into CASSLDGSQPQHF. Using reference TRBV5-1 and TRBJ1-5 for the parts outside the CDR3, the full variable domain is KAGVTQTPRYLIKTRGQQVTLSCSPISGHRSVSWYQQTPGQGLQFLFEYFSETQRNKGNFPGRFSGRQFSNSRSEMNVSTLELGDSALYLCASSLDGSQPQHFGDGTRLSIL.